This T cell receptor (beta chain) is from a study of blood T cells in healthy people across ages. Study results and caveats: Roughly linearly, TCR beta diversity per million T cells fell as age increased. There were more naive CD4+ cells and higher diversity in long-lived donors than in aged donors.

Through a sample-barcoded 5' primer and a J-beta primer mix, a second PCR was run for about 7 to 12 cycles. A 12-random-nucleotide template-switch adaptor tagged each cDNA molecule. TCRdb re-called the 5' RACE reads with MiXCR, one entry per CDR3 protein. The sample holds 1,800,000 or so distinct CDR3 sequences; 30% to 40% are singletons and the top ten take 20% to 25%. With regard to this clonotype: Its specificity is not known.

Sequencing was performed on blood. The receptor comes from a human donor in good health.

The CDR3 sequence: CSAANVLSGNTIYF. Here the CDR3 DNA reads TGCAGCGCGGCGAATGTCCTCTCTGGAAACACCATATATTTT. The chain has TRBV29-1 and TRBJ1-3; D gene unclear. Trimming stripped 7 bases from V and 0 bases from J, with 13 bases between. This CDR3 contains 14 residues. Germline assignment: CDR1 SQVTM and CDR2 ANQGSEA. The full variable domain, completed using reference TRBV29-1 and TRBJ1-3, is SAVISQKPSRDICQRGTSLTIQCQVDSQVTMMFWYRQQPGQSLTLIATANQGSEATYESGFVIDKFPISRPNLTFSTLTVSNMSPEDSSIYLCSAANVLSGNTIYFGEGSWLTVV.